The T cell receptor (beta chain) under discussion was sequenced for a study of shared clonotypes between healthy human individuals. Across the study: Each donor's CD4 naive and CD4 memory cells filled three plates apiece, CD8 naive two, and CD8 memory one. Study outcomes and limitations: Clonotype sharing among the donors was expected to vary with sequencing depth. Across a handful of donors, naive CD4 shared around 5.4%, naive CD8 more than 3%, memory CD4 approximately 2.5%, memory CD8 under 0.5%.

The CDR3 sequence is 11 residues long. V dropped 4 bases and J dropped 4 bases, with 8 bases sitting between them. The germline gives CDR1 GTSNPN, CDR2 SVGIG (reference sequence). With respect to this clone: As yet, its antigen is unknown.

The genomic DNA of each subset was split evenly across several immunoSEQ plates. Measured with immunoSEQ multiplex PCR; TCRdb has only the in-frame clones, and not every one. This sample has about 960,000 clones, with 76% found just once. The chain links TRBV30 to TRBJ2-7, with unresolved D. Sequencing input: memory CD4+ T cells sorted from blood. The subset was: CD45RA-negative fraction. This TCR derives from a man younger than 35 in good health. The CDR3: CAWITAYEQYF. As DNA, the CDR3 is TGTGCCTGGATCACAGCGTACGAGCAGTACTTC. Full variable domain (missing parts from reference TRBV30 and TRBJ2-7): SQTIHQWPATLVQPVGSPLSLECTVEGTSNPNLYWYRQAAGRGLQLLFYSVGIGQISSEVPQNLSASRPQDRQFILSSKKLLLSDSGFYLCAWITAYEQYFGPGTRLTVT.